One and the same sample provided the 6 T cell receptor beta chains below, sequenced in a study of a mutant IDH1 vaccine in newly diagnosed glioma. Time point meaning: baseline, week 1 (first vaccination visit). The treatment: pre-vaccination baseline after standard-of-care therapy. Measured with immunoSEQ multiplex PCR; TCRdb has only the in-frame clones, and not every one. This table holds roughly 99,000 clones, over 85% found once. The specimen comprised PBMCs, sampled from a glioma patient treated with radiotherapy, temozolomide or both. All receptors derive from a woman aged 50 to 60 with glioma.

The chain links TRBV9 to TRBJ2-1, with 10 bases lining up with TRBD2. Germline V gene lookup returns CDR1 SGDLS and CDR2 YYNGEE. The CDR3 spans 14 residues. After removal of 5 bases from V and 8 bases from J, the junction contained 7 bases not matched to a gene. Here the CDR3 reads CASSPHSGRYEQFF. CDR3 coding DNA: TGTGCCAGCAGTCCGCATAGCGGGAGGTATGAGCAGTTCTTC. The whole variable domain, remainder taken from reference TRBV9 and TRBJ2-1, is DSGVTQTPKHLITATGQRVTLRCSPRSGDLSVYWYQQSLDQGLQFLIQYYNGEERAKGNILERFSAQQFPDLHSELNLSSLELGDSALYFCASSPHSGRYEQFFGPGTRLTVL.

The J gene is TRBJ2-1, the V gene TRBV5-1; 10 nucleotides align to TRBD2. The CDR3 consists of 19 residues. Germline trimming cut 3 bases from V and 0 bases from J; bases unmatched to any gene: 12. CDR1 and CDR2 from the germline V gene are SGHRS and YFSETQ. The DNA for the CDR3 is TGCGCCAGCAGCTCCGCGGGTAGCGGGAGGCCCGACTCCTACAATGAGCAGTTCTTC. As protein: CASSSAGSGRPDSYNEQFF.

This sequence joins TRBV28 and TRBJ1-1, with D unresolved. Trimming removed 6 bases from V and 0 bases from J, with 11 bases in between. The CDR3 runs 14 residues. The germline CDR1 and CDR2 sequences are MDHEN and SYDVKM. CDR3 sequence reads: CASSLIGMNTEAFF. The CDR3 DNA follows: TGTGCCAGCAGCCTTATAGGTATGAACACTGAAGCTTTCTTT.

V usage is TRBV14 and J usage is TRBJ1-6; no clear D gene. The germline V gene encodes CDR1 SGHDN and CDR2 FVKESK. The CDR3 is made up of 15 amino acids. V was clipped by 0 bases and J by 12 bases, with 15 bases between them. CDR3 loop: CASSQDGKGLIPLHF. The CDR3 bases are TGTGCCAGCAGCCAAGATGGGAAAGGTTTGATACCCCTCCACTTT.

CDR3 DNA sequence: TGTGCCATCAGTGAGTCGAGGGAGGGGGGAGGTCAGCCCCAGCATTTT. Its protein is CAISESREGGGQPQHF. The chain combines TRBV10-3 with TRBJ1-5, with D possibly being TRBD1 (6 bases). Deletions cut 0 bases from V and 6 bases from J, with 15 bases between. Germline V lookup: CDR1 ENHRY, CDR2 SYGVKD. The CDR3 runs to 16 residues.

The chain joins TRBV28 to TRBJ1-2; tentatively, D is TRBD1 (6 bases). Germline values: CDR1 MDHEN, CDR2 SYDVKM. This CDR3 contains 14 residues. V was clipped by 4 bases and J by 0 bases, with 9 bases between them. The CDR3 coding sequence is TGTGCCAGCAGTTGGTCAGGGGCTAACTATGGCTACACCTTC. This encodes CASSWSGANYGYTF.